The 16 T cell receptor beta chains reported below all come from one sample, sequenced in a study of T cells in Graves' hyperthyroidism and ophthalmopathy. There were TCR beta CDR3 regions amplified from RNA transcripts. First-round RT-PCR targeting the TCR CDR3 was performed with the HTBI primer set. TCRdb independently ran MiXCR on the multiplex PCR reads; one entry per CDR3 protein. This sample has fewer than 750,000 distinct CDR3 sequences, with more than 45% found just once. The sequencing input was peripheral blood or thyroid tissue (not recorded which). All receptors derive from a woman under 30 with Graves' hyperthyroidism.

V gene TRBV9 combines with J gene TRBJ2-2, with 8 bases fitting TRBD2. J lost 7 bases, V lost 4 bases, and 6 bases had no gene match. CDR1 and CDR2 (germline): SGDLS, YYNGEE. The CDR3 has 14 residues. The CDR3 DNA reads TGTGCCAGCAGCCCCCGACTAGCGAACGGGGAGCTGTTTTTT. Residues: CASSPRLANGELFF. Filled out from reference TRBV9 and TRBJ2-2, the complete variable domain reads DSGVTQTPKHLITATGQRVTLRCSPRSGDLSVYWYQQSLDQGLQFLIQYYNGEERAKGNILERFSAQQFPDLHSELNLSSLELGDSALYFCASSPRLANGELFFGEGSRLTVL.

Points on this clonotype: Germline and junction disagree at one end, which may indicate a read error. This rearrangement joins TRBV7-6 to TRBJ2-7; TRBD1 agrees at 9 bases. This CDR3 comprises 13 residues. Germline assignment: CDR1 SGHVS and CDR2 FNYEAQ. CDR3 amino acids: CASSDRGIYGQHF. The CDR3 coding sequence is TGTGCCAGCAGCGACAGGGGGATCTACGGGCAGCACTTC.

This clonotype came up many times. V and J are TRBV7-9 and TRBJ2-7, with D tentatively TRBD2 (5 bases). The V gene lost 2 bases and the J gene lost 5 bases, with 25 bases spanning the gap. Germline CDR1 SEHNR, CDR2 FQNEAQ (reference sequence). The CDR3 has 18 residues. This chain's CDR3 is CASSLWAYPASPGDEQYF. The CDR3 DNA sequence: TGTGCCAGCAGCTTATGGGCCTACCCCGCTTCCCCCGGGGACGAGCAGTACTTC.

This clonotype was detected a few times. The chain uses TRBV20-1 and TRBJ2-7, with no clear D. Germline CDR1 is DFQATT and CDR2 is SNEGSKA (reference sequence). V lost 0 bases and J lost 1, with 4 bases in between. This CDR3 has 12 amino acids. The CDR3 is CSAREFSYEQYF. The CDR3 DNA sequence: TGCAGTGCTAGAGAATTTTCCTACGAGCAGTACTTC.

The J gene is TRBJ2-5, the V gene TRBV15; 11 nucleotides match TRBD2. This CDR3 has 15 residues. Germline assignment: CDR1 LNHNV and CDR2 YYDKDF (reference sequence). Unmatched junction bases numbered 2, after V lost 0 bases and J lost 5 bases. CDR3 sequence: CATSRDPSGRETQYF. The CDR3 DNA is TGTGCCACCAGCAGAGATCCTAGCGGGAGGGAGACCCAGTACTTC.

Ten or more counts support this clonotype. This CDR3 reads CASSLEASDSYEQYF. DNA of the CDR3: TGCGCCAGCAGCTTGGAGGCTAGCGACTCCTACGAGCAGTACTTC. The chain joins TRBV5-1 to TRBJ2-7, with D possibly matching TRBD2 (6 bases). Germline values: CDR1 SGHRS, CDR2 YFSETQ. V was pared by 0 bases and J by 0 bases, with 10 bases between. The CDR3 sequence is 15 residues long.

This clonotype was found many times. The chain combines TRBV4-1 with TRBJ2-2; D is uncertain. Trimming removed 1 base from V and 4 bases from J, with 10 bases in between. Germline V lookup: CDR1 MGHRA, CDR2 YSYEKL. This CDR3 region has 15 residues. CDR3 residues: CASSQAPMFTGELFF. The CDR3, as DNA: TGCGCCAGCAGCCAAGCGCCCATGTTCACCGGGGAGCTGTTTTTT.

This clonotype occurred many times. The genes are TRBV6-2 or TRBV6-3 and TRBJ1-5; 9 bases line up with TRBD1. Germline CDR1 reads MNHEY; CDR2 reads SVGEGT. Trimming took 6 bases from V and 6 from J; bases not matched to a gene: 15. This CDR3 contains 17 residues. The CDR3 is CASRLTGGTPLPQPQHF. The DNA of the CDR3 is TGTGCCAGCAGGCTAACAGGGGGCACACCGTTACCTCAGCCCCAGCATTTT.

About this clonotype itself: The junction differs from germline at one of its ends, possibly a read error. This sequence joins TRBV12-5 and TRBJ1-1, with 7 bases aligning to TRBD1. CDR1 and CDR2 from the germline V gene are LGHNT and FRNRAP. CDR3 size: 14 residues. The CDR3 bases are TGTGCTAGTGGTACCAGGGGGTTCGACACTGGAGCTTTCTTT. Residues: CASGTRGFDTGAFF. Looking up the rest from reference TRBV12-5 and TRBJ1-1 gives the full variable domain: DARVTQTPRHKVTEMGQEVTMRCQPILGHNTVFWYRQTMMQGLELLAYFRNRAPLDDSGMPKDRFSAEMPDATLATLKIQPSEPRDSAVYFCASGTRGFDTGAFFGQGTRLTVV.

V and J are TRBV20-1 and TRBJ1-4; the D gene is possibly TRBD1 (5 bases). The CDR3 is 13 residues long. V was shortened by 3 bases and J by 10 bases, with 15 bases between the two germline ends. Germline V gene lookup returns CDR1 DFQATT and CDR2 SNEGSKA (reference sequence). The CDR3, as DNA: TGCAGTGCTAGGGGATTGGGGCTCCTAAAACTGTTTTTT. Amino acid sequence: CSARGLGLLKLFF.

The J gene is TRBJ2-7, the V gene TRBV20-1; D uncertain. The CDR3 is made up of 16 amino acids. The V end lost 6 bases, the J end lost 0 bases, and 21 bases lay between the germline ends. Looked up from germline, CDR1 is DFQATT and CDR2 is SNEGSKA (reference sequence). The CDR3 region has the DNA TGCAGTGCCAGCTCACCACAGTCCCTAAGCTCCTACGAGCAGTACTTC. Encoded protein: CSASSPQSLSSYEQYF.

This clonotype was picked up many times. CDR3 residues: CATSRGGLGTEAFF. Written as DNA, the CDR3 is TGTGCCACCAGCAGAGGCGGATTGGGGACTGAAGCTTTCTTT. The chain uses TRBV15 and TRBJ1-1, with no clear D. The CDR3 runs 14 residues. The V end lost 1 base, the J end lost 5 bases, and 11 bases lay between the germline ends. Per germline, CDR1 LNHNV and CDR2 YYDKDF (reference sequence). Full variable domain (remainder filled in from reference TRBV15 and TRBJ1-1): DAMVIQNPRYQVTQFGKPVTLSCSQTLNHNVMYWYQQKSSQAPKLLFHYYDKDFNNEADTPDNFQSRRPNTSFCFLDIRSPGLGDTAMYLCATSRGGLGTEAFFGQGTRLTVV.

The V and J genes are TRBV29-1 and TRBJ1-2, with 11 nucleotides matching TRBD1. Germline-derived CDR1 and CDR2 are SQVTM and ANQGSEA. V was clipped by 1 base and J by 9 bases; unmatched bases: 1. This CDR3 region has 12 residues. CDR3 nucleotides: TGCAGCGTTGAAGGGACAGGGGGCAGCTACACCTTC. It is translated as CSVEGTGGSYTF.

The V call is TRBV6-5, the J call TRBJ1-6, with D unclear. The ends were cut back, 8 bases at V and 7 bases at J, with 21 bases in the middle. The CDR3 extends over 16 amino acids. CDR1 and CDR2 (germline): MNHEY, SVGAGI. This CDR3 reads CASAEGPGPWNSPLHF. In nucleotides, the CDR3 is TGTGCCAGCGCGGAGGGCCCAGGACCGTGGAATTCACCCCTCCACTTT.

The chain carries TRBV29-1 and TRBJ1-1; D possibly corresponds to TRBD1 (5 bases). The CDR3 consists of 17 residues. The germline gives CDR1 SQVTM, CDR2 ANQGSEA. The ends were cut back, 6 bases at V and 1 base at J, with 24 bases in the middle. CDR3 region: CSVFSPLWGLRNTEAFF. Written as DNA, the CDR3 is TGCAGCGTCTTCAGCCCGTTGTGGGGACTGCGGAACACTGAAGCTTTCTTT.

This clonotype has a count of ten or more. V gene TRBV7-8 combines with J gene TRBJ2-6; D gene ambiguous. The germline V gene has CDR1 SGHVS and CDR2 FQNEAQ. Deletions cut 2 bases from V and 1 base from J, with 3 bases between. The CDR3 sequence is 14 residues long. CDR3 nucleotides: TGTGCCAGCAGCTTACCTTCTGGGGCCAACGTCCTGACTTTC. It translates to CASSLPSGANVLTF. Supplemented by reference TRBV7-8 and TRBJ2-6, the full variable domain reads GAGVSQSPRYKVAKRGQDVALRCDPISGHVSLFWYQQALGQGPEFLTYFQNEAQLDKSGLPSDRFFAERPEGSVSTLKIQRTQQEDSAVYLCASSLPSGANVLTFGAGSRLTVL.